This T cell receptor beta chain was captured in a study of blood T cell repertoires in COVID-19. The data were produced by immunoSEQ multiplex PCR, yet TCRdb's version contains in-frame clones alone and is incomplete. The sample has about 360,000 clones; 80% to 90% are singletons. The CDR3 covers 14 residues. CDR1 and CDR2 (germline): SGHAT, FQDESV (reference sequence). J gave up 6 bases and V 1 base, and 4 bases lay outside the gene matches. The source material was peripheral blood. The sequence came from an older woman with COVID-19, enrolled during active disease. The chain has TRBV11-1 and TRBJ2-3, with TRBD1 matching 7 bases. CDR3 nucleotide sequence: TGTGCCAGCAGCTTAGGACAGGGCAGGGATACGCAGTATTTT. Protein product: CASSLGQGRDTQYF.